Below, one T cell receptor beta chain is given with its context. The CDR3 is 15 amino acids. V was trimmed by 8 bases and J by 8 bases, leaving 19 bases between them. Germline V gives CDR1 ENHRY, CDR2 SYGVKD. These data are taken from a study of CD8 T cells in Susac syndrome. Random hexamers were used to reverse transcribe an amount of about 0.5 to 1 ug RNA. TCRdb fed the immunoSEQ multiplex PCR reads into MiXCR, producing one record per CDR3 protein. The sample comprises hundreds of thousands of distinct CDR3 sequences, approximately 94% of which are singletons, and 0.15% rests with the top ten. Input material: CD4+ T cells from PBMCs. The chain combines TRBV10-3 with TRBJ1-6; D gene unclear. The sequence was obtained from a human donor with Susac syndrome. The CDR3 DNA follows: TGTGCCATCCGTCCGGAGGGAGATAGGGATTCACCCCTCCACTTT. Protein: CAIRPEGDRDSPLHF.